This T cell receptor beta chain is drawn from a study of PD-1 blockade in classical Hodgkin lymphoma. Broader study findings: TCR diversity at baseline was reported to be reduced in newly diagnosed patients relative to healthy donors.

Germline V lookup: CDR1 LGHNA, CDR2 YSLEER. The ends were cut back, 0 bases at V and 0 bases at J, with 6 bases in the middle. The CDR3 loop spans 14 amino acids. Clones were sequenced by immunoSEQ multiplex PCR, and TCRdb holds only the in-frame ones, with some missing. The sample has approximately 37,000 clones, roughly 73% seen once. Relapses following autologous stem cell transplantation were seen in all patients, with brentuximab vedotin exposure varying. As concerns this clone: The target antigen is unknown.

The TCR originated in a human donor with classical Hodgkin lymphoma. The starting material was peripheral blood mononuclear cells (PBMCs), obtained at baseline. This chain joins TRBV4-3 and TRBJ2-7; D unclear. CDR3 bases: TGCGCCAGCAGCCAAGATCCGGGCTCCTACGAGCAGTACTTC. The encoded protein is CASSQDPGSYEQYF.